The present entry profiles one T cell receptor beta chain with its context. Its specificity is not known. The sample is drawn from a study of T cell repertoires in cytomegalovirus infection. About the research overall: Public TCR beta signatures were indicative of both CMV infection and a matching HLA type. General observations from the study: Summed public TCR beta family frequency identified CMV carriers bearing the relevant HLA. HLA-C-restricted CMV clonotypes gave the most frequent clonotype in two of eight donors.

TCRdb redid the calling of the reads with MiXCR, one entry per CDR3 protein. The table includes about 160,000 distinct CDR3 sequences, about 20% detected once. V shed 0 bases and J shed 4 bases, with 12 bases lying between them. This CDR3 spans 15 amino acids. CDR1 MNHEY and CDR2 SVGAGI come from the germline V gene. This receptor was taken from a human donor in good health (CMV status not recorded). Some clones in this sample may be carry-over from other donors' samples. Specimen: CD8+ T cells from cultured PBMCs, collected from culture after CMV antigen stimulation. V usage is TRBV6-5 and J usage is TRBJ1-1; D may be TRBD1 (5 bases). The DNA for the CDR3 is TGTGCCAGCAGTTACTCGAGACGGGGGGGCACTGAAGCTTTCTTT. This gives the protein CASSYSRRGGTEAFF.